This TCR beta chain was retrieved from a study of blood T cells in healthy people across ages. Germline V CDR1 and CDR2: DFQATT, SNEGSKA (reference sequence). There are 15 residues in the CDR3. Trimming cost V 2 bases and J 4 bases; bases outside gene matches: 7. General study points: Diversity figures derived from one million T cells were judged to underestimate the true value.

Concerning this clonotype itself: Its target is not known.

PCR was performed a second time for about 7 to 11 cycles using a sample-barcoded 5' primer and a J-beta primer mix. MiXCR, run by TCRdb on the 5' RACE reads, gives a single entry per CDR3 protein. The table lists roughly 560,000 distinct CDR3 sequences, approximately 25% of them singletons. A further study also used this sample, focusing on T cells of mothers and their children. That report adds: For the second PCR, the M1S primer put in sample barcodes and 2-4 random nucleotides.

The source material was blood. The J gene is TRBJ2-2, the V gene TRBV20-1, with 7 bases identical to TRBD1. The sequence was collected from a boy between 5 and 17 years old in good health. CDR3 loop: CSARLTGTGTGELFF. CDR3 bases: TGCAGTGCTAGATTGACAGGGACGGGCACCGGGGAGCTGTTTTTT.